The 21 T cell receptor beta chains below were found in one sample sequenced in a study of neoadjuvant nivolumab and ipilimumab in lung cancer. TCRdb keeps only in-frame clones here, not all; method: immunoSEQ multiplex PCR. The sample has 8,000 to 10,000 clones, 84% seen once. The source material was tumor tissue, sampled after neoadjuvant nivolumab, alone or with ipilimumab, at or shortly before surgery. These receptors were collected from an adult with non-small cell lung cancer.

The chain has TRBV29-1 and TRBJ1-1; a weak D match, TRBD1 (6 bases). Trimming left V 6 bases short and J 8 bases short, with 22 bases between. There are 14 residues in the CDR3. Germline V CDR1 and CDR2: SQVTM, ANQGSEA. This CDR3 reads CSVDRQDTRQEAFF. The CDR3 DNA sequence: TGCAGCGTAGACCGACAGGACACTCGGCAGGAAGCTTTCTTT.

This chain joins TRBV5-6 and TRBJ1-2, with D maybe TRBD1 (5 bases). This CDR3 has 14 residues. Looked up from germline, CDR1 is SGHDT and CDR2 is YYEEEE. The V and J ends lost 2 bases and 4 bases respectively, with 12 bases between them. CDR3 region: CASSFNFRVYGYTF. As DNA, the CDR3 is TGTGCCAGCAGCTTTAACTTCAGGGTCTATGGCTACACCTTC.

This chain connects TRBV13 to TRBJ2-1, with D tentatively TRBD1 (5 bases). This CDR3 has 11 residues. CDR1 is PRHDT and CDR2 is FYEKMQ in the germline V gene (reference sequence). Trimming shortened V by 3 bases and J by 8 bases, and 5 bases separated the two germline ends. This chain's CDR3 is CASSLGHEQFF. CDR3 nucleotides: TGTGCCAGCAGCTTGGGGCATGAGCAGTTCTTC.

J is TRBJ2-1 and V is TRBV7-2, with D unclear. There are 14 residues in the CDR3. Germline CDR1 and CDR2: SGHTA and FQGNSA. V was cut by 1 base and J by 7 bases, with 11 bases left in between. CDR3 sequence (DNA): TGTGCCAGCAGCTTAGAGGTGGTGGGAAATGAGCAGTTCTTC. It is translated as CASSLEVVGNEQFF.

This clone was counted a few times. The chain is built from TRBV2 and TRBJ2-1; 8 bases are shared with TRBD2. CDR1 and CDR2 from the germline V gene are SNHLY and FYNNEI. The CDR3 has 14 residues. With V trimmed by 4 bases and J by 6 bases, 5 bases remained unmatched. The CDR3 reads CASSGREVSNEQFF. The CDR3 DNA is TGTGCCAGCAGTGGGCGGGAGGTATCCAATGAGCAGTTCTTC. The full variable domain, completed using reference TRBV2 and TRBJ2-1, is EPEVTQTPSHQVTQMGQEVILRCVPISNHLYFYWYRQILGQKVEFLVSFYNNEISEKSEIFDDQFSVERPDGSNFTLKIRSTKLEDSAMYFCASSGREVSNEQFFGPGTRLTVL.

This sequence joins TRBV2 and TRBJ2-5; TRBD2 aligns across 7 bases. The CDR3 is 12 residues long. Germline CDR1 is SNHLY and CDR2 is FYNNEI. With V trimmed by 7 bases and J by 7 bases, 6 bases remained unmatched. The DNA of the CDR3 is TGTGCCAGCACCCGGGACTATTCGACCCAGTACTTC. Protein: CASTRDYSTQYF.

The chain uses TRBV5-6 and TRBJ1-2; the D is unclear. This CDR3 contains 13 residues. Trimming cost V 1 base and J 8 bases, with 12 bases left between them. Germline V CDR1 and CDR2: SGHDT, YYEEEE. The CDR3 DNA sequence: TGTGCCAGCAGCTTGAAGGTTAGTCACGGCTACACCTTC. Amino acid sequence: CASSLKVSHGYTF.

The sample holds a few counts of this clone. The chain links TRBV18 to TRBJ1-1; D not certain. Germline V lookup: CDR1 KGHSH, CDR2 LQKENI. V lost 7 bases and J lost 0, with 6 bases in between. The CDR3 spans 12 residues. The CDR3 spells CASCTLNTEAFF. For the CDR3, the DNA is TGTGCCAGCTGCACCCTGAACACTGAAGCTTTCTTT.

V gene TRBV18 combines with J gene TRBJ1-1; D call uncertain. The ends were cut back, 4 bases at V and 4 bases at J, with 10 bases in the middle. CDR1 KGHSH and CDR2 LQKENI come from the germline V gene. The CDR3 has 13 amino acids. CDR3 DNA: TGTGCCAGCTCACTAGAAACCATCACTGAAGCTTTCTTT. It specifies CASSLETITEAFF.

The CDR3 is CASSLYGLGDPDTQYF. The CDR3 DNA is TGTGCCAGCAGTTTGTACGGACTAGGGGATCCAGATACGCAGTATTTT. The chain joins TRBV27 to TRBJ2-3; 7 nucleotides match TRBD2. The V gene's germline CDR1 is MNHEY and CDR2 SMNVEV (reference sequence). The CDR3 spans 16 residues. The ends lost 3 bases at V and 4 bases at J; junction bases unmatched: 10.

CDR3 coding DNA: TGTGCCATCGGACTAGCGGGGACCGTGAACGAGCAGTACTTC. The encoded protein is CAIGLAGTVNEQYF. The chain recombines TRBV10-3 with TRBJ2-7, with 12 bases aligning to TRBD2. The CDR3 is 14 amino acids. Germline V gene lookup returns CDR1 ENHRY and CDR2 SYGVKD. Trimming cost V 8 bases and J 5 bases; bases outside gene matches: 7.

J is TRBJ1-1 and V is TRBV18; D gene ambiguous. V was pared by 2 bases and J by 2 bases, with 6 bases between. There are 13 residues in the CDR3. From germline, CDR1 is KGHSH and CDR2 LQKENI. For the CDR3, the DNA is TGTGCCAGCTCACCAAAAACTAACACTGAAGCTTTCTTT. Encoded protein: CASSPKTNTEAFF.

The chain couples TRBV7-9 to TRBJ2-7, with 8 bases fitting TRBD2. Germline assignment: CDR1 SEHNR and CDR2 FQNEAQ (reference sequence). The junction had 11 bases not matched to a gene; V was cut back by 6 bases and J by 1 base. The CDR3 totals 16 residues. DNA of the CDR3: TGTGCCAGCAGACCTAGCATTCTAGCGGGTTCCTACGAGCAGTACTTC. Protein product: CASRPSILAGSYEQYF.

The chain couples TRBV5-1 to TRBJ2-7; TRBD1 matches 7 bases. Germline CDR1 is SGHRS and CDR2 is YFSETQ. Germline trimming cut 4 bases from V and 2 bases from J; bases unmatched to any gene: 9. This CDR3 spans 15 amino acids. The CDR3 here is CASSATTGAPYEQYF. The CDR3 nucleotides read TGCGCCAGCAGCGCCACAACAGGGGCCCCCTACGAGCAGTACTTC.

This clone was counted only a few times. The V call is TRBV10-3, the J call TRBJ1-6; D ambiguous. The CDR3 spans 13 residues. The germline V gene has CDR1 ENHRY and CDR2 SYGVKD. The V end lost 8 bases, the J end lost 7 bases, and 12 bases lay between the germline ends. The CDR3, as DNA: TGTGCCATCCGTCAAAGGGAAAATTCACCCCTCCACTTT. It specifies CAIRQRENSPLHF.

The genes are TRBV9 and TRBJ2-7; 9 bases align to TRBD2. The CDR3 is 17 amino acids. CDR1 is SGDLS, CDR2 YYNGEE, per germline. The junction had 8 bases not matched to a gene; V was cut back by 0 bases and J by 1 base. CDR3 DNA sequence: TGTGCCAGCAGCGTAGGAAACCTAGCGGGGAGATCCTACGAGCAGTACTTC. Protein sequence: CASSVGNLAGRSYEQYF.

The CDR3 DNA reads TGTGCCTGGAGTGTTGGGGGGCTTGCTTTCTTT. This gives the protein CAWSVGGLAFF. V is TRBV30 and J is TRBJ1-1, with D possibly being TRBD1 (6 bases). This CDR3 contains 11 residues. Trimming removed 0 bases from V and 11 bases from J, with 10 bases in between. CDR1 and CDR2 from the germline V gene are GTSNPN and SVGIG (reference sequence).

This sequence joins TRBV6-6 and TRBJ1-2; no definite D call. The V gene lost 5 bases and the J gene lost 4 bases, with 8 bases spanning the gap. The length of the CDR3 is 12 residues. Germline V gene sequence: CDR1 MNHNY, CDR2 SVGAGI (reference sequence). The CDR3: CASSGDAYGYTF. As DNA, the CDR3 is TGTGCCAGCAGTGGGGATGCCTATGGCTACACCTTC.

The chain uses TRBV5-1 and TRBJ1-2, with 7 bases identical to TRBD1. V shed 0 bases and J 10 bases; nucleotides not matched to a gene: 6. The V gene's germline CDR1 is SGHRS and CDR2 YFSETQ. The CDR3 is made up of 13 amino acids. The CDR3 DNA reads as TGCGCCAGCAGCTTGGGCTGGACAGGTGACTACACCTTC. It yields the protein CASSLGWTGDYTF.

The rearrangement uses TRBV5-1 and TRBJ1-3; 10 bases map to TRBD1. Germline CDR1 and CDR2: SGHRS and YFSETQ. The junction had 13 bases not matched to a gene; V was cut back by 3 bases and J by 4 bases. The CDR3 runs to 18 residues. The CDR3 is CASSSGQGGPWEGNTIYF. CDR3 coding DNA: TGCGCCAGCAGCTCCGGACAGGGGGGACCTTGGGAAGGAAACACCATATATTTT.

V gene TRBV30 combines with J gene TRBJ1-1; the D is unclear. The CDR3 loop spans 13 amino acids. In germline, CDR1 is GTSNPN, CDR2 SVGIG (reference sequence). V lost 5 bases to trimming and J lost 9 bases, with 19 bases between them. CDR3 DNA sequence: TGTGCCTGGGCGCACCAAGAAACAAAAAAAGCTTTCTTT. Translating it yields CAWAHQETKKAFF.